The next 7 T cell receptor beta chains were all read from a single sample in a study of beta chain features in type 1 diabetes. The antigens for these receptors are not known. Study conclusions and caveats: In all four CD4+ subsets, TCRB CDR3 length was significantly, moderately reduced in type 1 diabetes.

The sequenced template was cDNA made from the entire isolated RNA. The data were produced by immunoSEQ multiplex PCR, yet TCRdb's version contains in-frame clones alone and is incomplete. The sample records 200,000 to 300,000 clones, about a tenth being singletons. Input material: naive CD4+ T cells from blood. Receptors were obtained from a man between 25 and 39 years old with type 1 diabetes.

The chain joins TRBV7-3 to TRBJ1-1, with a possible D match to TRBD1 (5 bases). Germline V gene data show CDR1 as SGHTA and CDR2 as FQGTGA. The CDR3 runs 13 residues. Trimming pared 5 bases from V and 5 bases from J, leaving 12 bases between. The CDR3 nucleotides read TGTGCCAGCAGCCCGACAGTCAGGACTGAAGCTTTCTTT. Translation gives CASSPTVRTEAFF.

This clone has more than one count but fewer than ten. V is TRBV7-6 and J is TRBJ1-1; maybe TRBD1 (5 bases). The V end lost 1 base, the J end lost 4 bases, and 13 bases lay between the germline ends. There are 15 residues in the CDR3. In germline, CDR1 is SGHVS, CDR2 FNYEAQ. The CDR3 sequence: CASSLEGMGGTEAFF. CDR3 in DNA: TGTGCCAGCAGCTTAGAGGGGATGGGGGGCACTGAAGCTTTCTTT.

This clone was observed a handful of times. The CDR3 spells CASSWGAYNEQFF. The CDR3 nucleotides are TGTGCCAGCAGCTGGGGGGCCTACAATGAGCAGTTCTTC. The chain is built from TRBV7-9 and TRBJ2-1; D might be TRBD2 (6 bases). Germline CDR1 SEHNR, CDR2 FQNEAQ (reference sequence). V lost 4 bases and J 2 bases, leaving 6 bases between the germline ends. This CDR3 comprises 13 residues.

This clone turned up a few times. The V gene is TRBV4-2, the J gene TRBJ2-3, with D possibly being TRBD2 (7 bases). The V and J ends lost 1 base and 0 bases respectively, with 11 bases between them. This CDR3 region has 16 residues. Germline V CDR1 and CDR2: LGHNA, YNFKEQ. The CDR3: CASSQVGGASTDTQYF. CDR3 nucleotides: TGTGCCAGCAGCCAAGTAGGGGGGGCTAGCACAGATACGCAGTATTTT.

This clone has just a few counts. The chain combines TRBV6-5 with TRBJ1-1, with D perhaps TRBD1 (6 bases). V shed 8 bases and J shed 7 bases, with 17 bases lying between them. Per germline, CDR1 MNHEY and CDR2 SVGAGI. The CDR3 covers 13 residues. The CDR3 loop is CASLWGPGGEAFF. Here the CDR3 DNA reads TGTGCCAGCCTGTGGGGGCCGGGGGGTGAAGCTTTCTTT.

CDR3 coding DNA: TGCAGCGTCCAGGGGTCCGCTGGAAACACCATATATTTT. It encodes CSVQGSAGNTIYF. V usage is TRBV29-1 and J usage is TRBJ1-3; D is possibly TRBD1 (6 bases). Germline V gives CDR1 SQVTM, CDR2 ANQGSEA. The CDR3 contains 13 residues. V was pared by 6 bases and J by 2 bases, with 11 bases between.

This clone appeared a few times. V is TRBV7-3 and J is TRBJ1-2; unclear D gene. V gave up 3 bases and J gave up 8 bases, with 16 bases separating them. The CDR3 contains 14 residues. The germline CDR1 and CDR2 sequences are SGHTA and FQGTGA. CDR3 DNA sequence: TGTGCCAGCAGCTTGGGCGGGGTGGGAGACGGCTACACCTTC. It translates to CASSLGGVGDGYTF.